The 32 T cell receptor beta chains given below trace back to one sample, sequenced in a study of blood T cell repertoires in COVID-19. The method was immunoSEQ multiplex PCR; TCRdb's version includes in-frame clones alone and lacks a portion of them. This sample yields some 260,000 clones, of which about 88% are seen a single time; under 4.5% belongs to the top ten. Sequenced: PBMCs or T cells enriched from blood (not recorded which). All receptors derive from a man younger than 45 with acute COVID-19.

The rearrangement uses TRBV6-2 or TRBV6-3 and TRBJ2-2; 11 nucleotides match TRBD2. The CDR3 covers 16 residues. Germline trimming cut 2 bases from V and 5 bases from J; bases unmatched to any gene: 4. CDR1 and CDR2 (germline): MNHEY, SVGEGT. The CDR3 coding sequence is TGTGCCAGCAGTTACGGTACTAGCGGGGGAACCGGGGAGCTGTTTTTT. Its protein product is CASSYGTSGGTGELFF.

The chain has TRBV28 and TRBJ1-2; tentative D call: TRBD1 (5 bases). The CDR3 has 14 residues. Trimming cost V 5 bases and J 6 bases, with 16 bases left between them. The germline CDR1 and CDR2 sequences are MDHEN and SYDVKM. The CDR3 DNA reads TGTGCCAGCAGTCTCCCTGCGCAGGGCCATGGCTACACCTTC. As protein: CASSLPAQGHGYTF.

The chain combines TRBV10-3 with TRBJ1-4, with 7 bases matching TRBD1. Germline V lookup: CDR1 ENHRY, CDR2 SYGVKD. The CDR3 runs to 15 residues. The trim removed 6 bases at V and 8 bases at J, leaving 12 bases unmatched. The CDR3 DNA sequence: TGTGCCATCAGCGAACGGGACAGCTCCAAGGAAAAACTGTTTTTT. Translation: CAISERDSSKEKLFF.

J is TRBJ1-4 and V is TRBV4-2, with 7 bases identical to TRBD1. Germline CDR1 reads LGHNA; CDR2 reads YNFKEQ. The CDR3 runs 15 residues. The V and J ends lost 1 base and 5 bases, in that order; junction bases with no gene match: 4. The CDR3: CASSQVDRSNEKLFF. In DNA, the CDR3 is TGTGCCAGCAGCCAAGTGGACAGGTCGAATGAAAAACTGTTTTTT.

The chain is built from TRBV24-1 and TRBJ2-1, with D unresolved. Trimming took 3 bases from V and 5 from J, leaving 22 bases between them. Per germline, CDR1 KGHDR and CDR2 SFDVKD. The CDR3 spans 18 residues. CDR3 in amino acids: CATSDPTDASLSNNEQFF. The CDR3 DNA reads TGTGCCACCAGTGATCCGACTGACGCCTCGCTATCTAACAATGAGCAGTTCTTC.

The genes are TRBV19 and TRBJ1-4, with D perhaps TRBD1 (5 bases). Deletions cut 3 bases from V and 3 bases from J, with 14 bases between. Per the germline V gene, CDR1 is LNHDA and CDR2 is SQIVND (reference sequence). The CDR3 sequence is 16 residues long. The CDR3 nucleotides read TGTGCCAGTAGTATTTCAAGGGAGGGGCCTAATGAAAAACTGTTTTTT. It translates to CASSISREGPNEKLFF. Full variable domain (remainder filled in from reference TRBV19 and TRBJ1-4): DGGITQSPKYLFRKEGQNVTLSCEQNLNHDAMYWYRQDPGQGLRLIYYSQIVNDFQKGDIAEGYSVSREKKESFPLTVTSAQKNPTAFYLCASSISREGPNEKLFFGSGTQLSVL.

This rearrangement joins TRBV5-4 to TRBJ1-2, with 9 nucleotides matching TRBD1. With V trimmed by 4 bases and J by 4 bases, 5 bases remained unmatched. The germline V gene encodes CDR1 SGHNT and CDR2 YYREEE (reference sequence). The CDR3 runs to 14 residues. Here the CDR3 DNA reads TGTGCCAGCAGCATCCGACAGGGGGGCTATGGCTACACCTTC. Its protein product is CASSIRQGGYGYTF.

This chain joins TRBV11-2 and TRBJ1-2, with 7 bases matching TRBD1. CDR1 and CDR2 from the germline V gene are SGHAT and FQNNGV. V lost 1 base to trimming and J lost 5 bases; unmatched junction nucleotides: 10. The CDR3 has 16 amino acids. The CDR3 loop reads CASSLVGTAPTYGYTF. The CDR3 bases are TGTGCCAGCAGCTTAGTAGGGACAGCTCCTACTTATGGCTACACCTTC. The variable domain in full, completed from reference TRBV11-2 and TRBJ1-2, reads EAGVAQSPRYKIIEKRQSVAFWCNPISGHATLYWYQQILGQGPKLLIQFQNNGVVDDSQLPKDRFSAERLKGVDSTLKIQPAKLEDSAVYLCASSLVGTAPTYGYTFGSGTRLTVV.

The V and J genes are TRBV12-3 or TRBV12-4 and TRBJ1-5; D is unresolved. The CDR3 spans 13 residues. Trimming left V 3 bases short and J 5 bases short, with 8 bases between. In DNA form, the CDR3 reads TGTGCCAGCAGTTTGAGCGAAGATCAGCCCCAGCATTTT. Translation: CASSLSEDQPQHF.

V gene TRBV7-2 combines with J gene TRBJ1-1; D unclear. V was pared by 5 bases and J by 6 bases, with 19 bases between. Germline-derived CDR1 and CDR2 are SGHTA and FQGNSA. CDR3 length equals 15 residues. The CDR3 sequence is CASSPTPRDRAEAFF. CDR3 DNA sequence: TGTGCCAGCAGCCCCACCCCACGGGATCGGGCTGAAGCTTTCTTT.

The chain links TRBV28 to TRBJ2-1; 7 nucleotides match TRBD2. The CDR3 consists of 17 residues. Germline V gives CDR1 MDHEN, CDR2 SYDVKM. The junction had 11 bases not matched to a gene; V was cut back by 6 bases and J by 0 bases. CDR3 bases: TGTGCCAGCAGGGAGGGTCGCGGGAGCAGCTCCTACAATGAGCAGTTCTTC. Translated, it gives CASREGRGSSSYNEQFF. The full variable domain, its missing parts supplied by reference TRBV28 and TRBJ2-1, is DVKVTQSSRYLVKRTGEKVFLECVQDMDHENMFWYRQDPGLGLRLIYFSYDVKMKEKGDIPEGYSVSREKKERFSLILESASTNQTSMYLCASREGRGSSSYNEQFFGPGTRLTVL.

Here the CDR3 DNA reads TGTGCCAGCAGCTTGGGACAGGGGTTGGGTGGCTACACCTTC. It specifies CASSLGQGLGGYTF. The genes are TRBV5-4 and TRBJ1-2; 8 bases are a match to TRBD1. V lost 0 bases and J lost 7; bases outside the gene matches: 5. CDR3 size: 14 residues. The germline V gene encodes CDR1 SGHNT and CDR2 YYREEE (reference sequence).

Points on this clone: One end of the junction is discordant with germline, which a read error may explain. The chain employs TRBV5-1 and TRBJ2-1, with TRBD2 identical over 10 bases. The V gene's germline CDR1 is SGHRS and CDR2 YFSETQ. The CDR3 extends over 16 amino acids. The CDR3 DNA follows: TGTGCCAGCAGCTTGGATCTAGCGGGAGATCCCATTGAGCAGTTCTTC. It translates to CASSLDLAGDPIEQFF.

The J gene is TRBJ2-1, the V gene TRBV11-3; the match to TRBD2 covers 8 bases. CDR3 length: 18 amino acids. Germline V gene lookup returns CDR1 SGHNT and CDR2 YENEEA. The V and J ends lost 4 bases and 1 base, in that order; junction bases with no gene match: 12. The CDR3 sequence is CASSSYRGSGVSYNEQFF. In DNA, the CDR3 is TGTGCCAGCAGCTCCTATCGAGGTAGCGGGGTTTCCTACAATGAGCAGTTCTTC.

This clone showed up just a few times. The chain recombines TRBV12-5 with TRBJ2-1, with 7 bases fitting TRBD2. In germline, CDR1 is LGHNT, CDR2 FRNRAP. The CDR3 is 14 amino acids. After removal of 6 bases from V and 6 bases from J, the junction contained 8 bases not matched to a gene. CDR3 nucleotide sequence: TGTGCTAGTGGCCGGACTAGTCTCAGCAATGAGCAGTTCTTC. It yields the protein CASGRTSLSNEQFF. Based on the CDR3 plus reference TRBV12-5 and TRBJ2-1, the full variable domain is DARVTQTPRHKVTEMGQEVTMRCQPILGHNTVFWYRQTMMQGLELLAYFRNRAPLDDSGMPKDRFSAEMPDATLATLKIQPSEPRDSAVYFCASGRTSLSNEQFFGPGTRLTVL.

The rearrangement joins TRBV28 to TRBJ2-1; 9 bases are shared with TRBD1. This CDR3 spans 12 amino acids. Germline CDR1 MDHEN, CDR2 SYDVKM. The ends lost 7 bases at V and 7 bases at J; junction bases unmatched: 2. The chain's CDR3 is CASTGTGNEQFF. In nucleotides, the CDR3 is TGTGCCAGCACCGGGACAGGGAATGAGCAGTTCTTC.

The rearrangement joins TRBV3-1 (or the pseudogene TRBV3-2) to TRBJ1-2, with D hard to call. The V end was cut by 6 bases, the J end by 0 bases, with 17 bases between. There are 16 residues in the CDR3. Germline loops: CDR1 LGHDT, CDR2 YNNKEL (reference sequence). The CDR3 DNA reads TGTGCCAGCAGTCCTATAAGAACAGATCCTAACTATGGCTACACCTTC. It is translated as CASSPIRTDPNYGYTF.

This clone was recorded a few times. This chain links TRBV5-6 with TRBJ1-4; 7 bases fit TRBD1. Trimming at V came to 4 bases and at J to 8 bases, leaving 14 bases not matched to a gene. CDR1 is SGHDT and CDR2 is YYEEEE in the germline V gene. CDR3 length: 16 residues. The CDR3 loop is CASSLWQTGKKEKLFF. The CDR3 DNA reads TGTGCCAGCAGCCTATGGCAGACAGGGAAAAAGGAAAAACTGTTTTTT. The complete variable domain, with remaining parts taken from reference TRBV5-6 and TRBJ1-4, reads DAGVTQSPTHLIKTRGQQVTLRCSPKSGHDTVSWYQQALGQGPQFIFQYYEEEERQRGNFPDRFSGHQFPNYSSELNVNALLLGDSALYLCASSLWQTGKKEKLFFGSGTQLSVL.

The CDR3 reads CASRYREGANVLTF. The CDR3 region has the DNA TGTGCCAGCAGGTACAGGGAGGGGGCCAACGTCCTGACTTTC. V gene TRBV2 combines with J gene TRBJ2-6, with D perhaps matching TRBD1 (6 bases). The CDR3 length is 14 residues. CDR1 is SNHLY, CDR2 FYNNEI, per germline. Deletions cut 6 bases from V and 4 bases from J, with 10 bases between.

Comments on this clone: Other DNA sequences in the same sample also yield this CDR3. The rearrangement uses TRBV10-3 and TRBJ1-5, with D perhaps TRBD1 (5 bases). Germline CDR1 and CDR2: ENHRY and SYGVKD. The CDR3 contains 14 residues. Trimming took 6 bases from V and 0 from J, leaving 9 bases between them. CDR3 coding DNA: TGTGCCATCAGGGCCGACAGTAGCAATCAGCCCCAGCATTTT. It is translated as CAIRADSSNQPQHF.

The chain employs TRBV10-3 and TRBJ2-1, with D unclear. V shed 5 bases and J shed 6 bases, with 11 bases lying between them. The CDR3 runs to 13 residues. Per germline, CDR1 ENHRY and CDR2 SYGVKD. CDR3 coding DNA: TGTGCCATCAGTAGCGCCCAGCCCAATGAGCAGTTCTTC. This translates into CAISSAQPNEQFF.

The chain carries TRBV27 and TRBJ2-1; D call uncertain. V lost 6 bases, J lost 2 bases, and 11 bases lay in between. CDR3 length equals 14 residues. Germline assignment: CDR1 MNHEY and CDR2 SMNVEV (reference sequence). The CDR3 loop is CASRRTDPYNEQFF. CDR3 nucleotide sequence: TGTGCCAGCAGGCGTACAGATCCCTACAATGAGCAGTTCTTC.

J is TRBJ1-6 and V is TRBV30, with D possibly being TRBD1 (5 bases). V was shortened by 5 bases and J by 0 bases, with 17 bases between the two germline ends. This CDR3 has 17 amino acids. Germline assignment: CDR1 GTSNPN and CDR2 SVGIG (reference sequence). The chain's CDR3 is CAWDLGGVSSYNSPLHF. The CDR3 DNA follows: TGTGCCTGGGATCTGGGAGGGGTGAGCTCCTATAATTCACCCCTCCACTTT.

V usage is TRBV6-6 and J usage is TRBJ1-1; a possible D gene is TRBD1 (6 bases). Trimming took off 4 bases at V and 4 bases at J, with 16 bases between the two ends. Germline V gives CDR1 MNHNY, CDR2 SVGAGI (reference sequence). This CDR3 spans 15 amino acids. CDR3 amino acids: CASSFDGRGGTEAFF. The CDR3 DNA reads TGTGCCAGCAGTTTTGACGGGAGGGGGGGCACTGAAGCTTTCTTT.

On this clone: The same CDR3 can be traced to other DNA sequences in this sample. The chain links TRBV12-3 or TRBV12-4 to TRBJ1-4; D is unresolved. The CDR3 covers 11 residues. Trimming pared 5 bases from V and 7 bases from J, leaving 5 bases between. The CDR3 nucleotides are TGTGCCAGCAGTCCGGGTGAAAAACTGTTTTTT. Residues: CASSPGEKLFF.

A single count supports this clone. The chain is built from TRBV6-5 and TRBJ2-1, with 7 bases fitting TRBD1. Germline V gives CDR1 MNHEY, CDR2 SVGAGI. After removal of 7 bases from V and 7 bases from J, the junction contained 10 bases not matched to a gene. The CDR3 has 14 residues. CDR3 bases: TGTGCCAGCAATCCCGACAGGGTTCTTAATGAGCAGTTCTTC. Its protein is CASNPDRVLNEQFF.

The rearrangement uses TRBV7-2 and TRBJ1-2; 9 nucleotides align to TRBD1. The germline V gene encodes CDR1 SGHTA and CDR2 FQGNSA. This CDR3 region has 13 residues. Trimming cost V 5 bases and J 8 bases; bases outside gene matches: 6. The CDR3 here is CASSPGQGGGYTF. CDR3 bases: TGTGCCAGCAGCCCGGGACAGGGAGGCGGCTACACCTTC. Full variable domain (remainder filled in from reference TRBV7-2 and TRBJ1-2): GAGVSQSPSNKVTEKGKDVELRCDPISGHTALYWYRQSLGQGLEFLIYFQGNSAPDKSGLPSDRFSAERTGGSVSTLTIQRTQQEDSAVYLCASSPGQGGGYTFGSGTRLTVV.

This chain links TRBV11-3 with TRBJ2-4; D perhaps matches TRBD2 (5 bases). This CDR3 has 16 amino acids. Trimming removed 5 bases at V and 7 bases at J, with 21 bases between. Germline V gives CDR1 SGHNT, CDR2 YENEEA. The CDR3 DNA reads TGTGCCAGCAGCGCCCCCGCTGGAGGAGCGACGAACATTCAGTACTTC. Encoded protein: CASSAPAGGATNIQYF.

V gene TRBV25-1 combines with J gene TRBJ2-1, with 12 bases that match TRBD1. After removal of 6 bases from V and 1 base from J, the junction contained 4 bases not matched to a gene. Germline values: CDR1 MGHDK, CDR2 SYGVNS. This CDR3 has 16 residues. The DNA for the CDR3 is TGTGCCAGCAGGGGGACAGGGGGCATTTCCTACAATGAGCAGTTCTTC. Its protein product is CASRGTGGISYNEQFF. Combining the CDR3 with reference TRBV25-1 and TRBJ2-1 gives the whole variable domain EADIYQTPRYLVIGTGKKITLECSQTMGHDKMYWYQQDPGMELHLIHYSYGVNSTEKGDLSSESTVSRIRTEHFPLTLESARPSHTSQYLCASRGTGGISYNEQFFGPGTRLTVL.

J is TRBJ1-5 and V is TRBV29-1, with D tentatively TRBD1 (5 bases). The germline CDR1 and CDR2 sequences are SQVTM and ANQGSEA. Deletions cut 6 bases from V and 2 bases from J, with 14 bases between. This CDR3 comprises 14 residues. CDR3 in amino acids: CSVQLGGGNQPQHF. In DNA form, the CDR3 reads TGCAGCGTCCAATTGGGGGGAGGCAATCAGCCCCAGCATTTT.

The chain uses TRBV18 and TRBJ2-7; a weak D match, TRBD1 (6 bases). Germline CDR1 is KGHSH and CDR2 is LQKENI. This CDR3 contains 14 residues. With 6 bases removed from V and 0 bases from J, the gap between germline ends came to 12 bases. CDR3 region: CASSSQGGSYEQYV. DNA for the CDR3: TGTGCCAGCTCCTCACAGGGTGGCTCCTACGAGCAGTACGTC.

The CDR3 nucleotides read TGTGCCAGCAGCTTAGGGGGGGGACAGGGGCAGCCCCAGCATTTT. It is translated as CASSLGGGQGQPQHF. The rearrangement links TRBV11-2 to TRBJ1-5; 10 positions match TRBD1. The CDR3 is 15 amino acids. Trimming at V came to 1 base and at J to 7 bases, leaving 4 bases not matched to a gene. Per germline, CDR1 SGHAT and CDR2 FQNNGV.